One sample yielded the 11 T cell receptor beta chains listed below, sequenced in a study of blood T cells in healthy people across ages. Through a sample-barcoded 5' primer and a J-beta primer mix, a second PCR was run for roughly 7 to 11 cycles. TCRdb reprocessed the 5' RACE reads via MiXCR and lists one record per CDR3 protein. The data hold 850,000 or so distinct CDR3 sequences, with 25% to 30% observed a single time. What was sequenced was blood. These receptors were obtained from an elderly woman in good health.

A remark on this clonotype: With a much larger clone just one base away, this may be a read error. V is TRBV9 and J is TRBJ2-3; TRBD2 matches 11 bases. The CDR3 is 14 residues long. In germline, CDR1 is SGDLS, CDR2 YYNGEE. The CDR3, as DNA: TGTGCCAGCAGCGCTAGCGGGGGGACTTATACGCGGTATTTT. Translating gives CASSASGGTYTRYF.

Many counts were recorded for this clonotype. Being one base from a much bigger clone, this may be a read error. The chain has TRBV7-2 and TRBJ2-3; 9 bases fit TRBD2. J was trimmed by 4 bases and V by 1 base; bases with no gene match: 6. The germline V gene encodes CDR1 SGHTA and CDR2 FQGNSA. The CDR3 has 16 residues. The CDR3 reads CASSLERAGGADTQYF. CDR3 sequence (DNA): TGTGCCAGCAGCTTAGAACGAGCGGGGGGTGCAGATACGCAGTATTTT. The whole variable domain, filled in from reference TRBV7-2 and TRBJ2-3, reads GAGVSQSPSNKVTEKGKDVELRCDPISGHTALYWYRQSLGQGLEFLIYFQGNSAPDKSGLPSDRFSAERTGGSVSTLTIQRTQQEDSAVYLCASSLERAGGADTQYFGPGTRLTVL.

The chain links TRBV20-1 to TRBJ2-5, with D uncertain. Germline values: CDR1 DFQATT, CDR2 SNEGSKA (reference sequence). This CDR3 region has 11 residues. V was cut by 5 bases and J by 5 bases, with 9 bases left in between. CDR3 bases: TGCAGTGCTCTGGGTTTTGAGACCCAGTACTTC. This gives the protein CSALGFETQYF.

In this sample, this clonotype turned up many times. This sequence joins TRBV14 and TRBJ2-6; 10 bases line up with TRBD1. In germline, CDR1 is SGHDN, CDR2 FVKESK. The CDR3 has 17 residues. The V gene end was trimmed by 4 bases and the J gene end by 2 bases; junction bases not matched to a gene: 5. CDR3 nucleotide sequence: TGTGCCAGCAGCCCTGACAGGGGGCGGCCTGGGGCCAACGTCCTGACTTTC. Translating gives CASSPDRGRPGANVLTF.

Worth noting for this clonotype: A much larger clone sits a single nucleotide away, making a read error possible. V gene TRBV11-3 combines with J gene TRBJ2-6; a possible D gene is TRBD1 (5 bases). CDR1 is SGHNT and CDR2 is YENEEA in the germline V gene. The CDR3 runs 16 residues. The CDR3 coding sequence is TGTGCCAGCTTCCTAAGACGGTGCTCTGGGGCCGACGTCCTGACTTTC. It specifies CASFLRRCSGADVLTF.

For this clonotype: A read error may be the cause here, since a much bigger clone is one base away. CDR3 sequence: CASSLGDALYF. The CDR3 nucleotides are TGTGCCAGCAGTTTAGGGGATGCCCTGTACTTC. The rearrangement links TRBV12-3 or TRBV12-4 to TRBJ2-7, with D hard to call. Between the trimmed V and J ends, which lost 1 base and 12 bases, there was a span of 10 bases. CDR3 length: 11 residues.

About this clonotype itself: An end of the junction differs from the germline gene, which may be a read error. V gene TRBV7-2 combines with J gene TRBJ1-4, with D perhaps TRBD1 (5 bases). The CDR3 is 15 residues long. The germline V gene encodes CDR1 SGHTA and CDR2 FQGNSA. CDR3 nucleotides: TGTGCCAGCAGCCCCCGGGACGGAGGGAATGAAAAACGGTTTTTT. Its translation is CASSPRDGGNEKRFF.

The chain recombines TRBV12-3 or TRBV12-4 with TRBJ2-1; the match to TRBD1 covers 12 bases. The length of the CDR3 is 18 residues. V dropped 4 bases and J dropped 2; count of bases not matched to a gene: 9. The CDR3 sequence: CASSSRSGTGGPYNEQFF. CDR3 sequence (DNA): TGTGCCAGCAGTTCCAGGTCCGGGACAGGGGGCCCCTACAATGAGCAGTTCTTC.

To note about this clonotype: At one boundary the junction diverges from the germline segment, which might be a read error. The chain is built from TRBV2 and TRBJ1-4; D may be TRBD1 (6 bases). The CDR3 covers 13 residues. Germline-derived CDR1 and CDR2 are SNHLY and FYNNEI. The CDR3 DNA reads TGTGCCAGCGTTACAGGGAAGGGGGAAAACCTGTTTTTT. It translates to CASVTGKGENLFF.

This clonotype was counted a few times. This chain links TRBV2 with TRBJ2-2; D unresolved. Germline V CDR1 and CDR2: SNHLY, FYNNEI. Between the trimmed V and J ends, which lost 2 bases and 1 base, there was a span of 14 bases. The CDR3 covers 17 residues. CDR3 sequence (DNA): TGTGCCAGCAGTGAACTCCGAGGATATGAGAACACCGGGGAGCTGTTTTTT. Its translation is CASSELRGYENTGELFF.

This clonotype was picked up many times. The chain uses TRBV3-1 and TRBJ2-5; D may correspond to TRBD1 or TRBD2 (6 bases each). CDR3 length: 15 amino acids. Germline V gene data show CDR1 as LGHDT and CDR2 as YNNKEL (reference sequence). Trimming took 3 bases from V and 0 from J, leaving 11 bases between them. CDR3 bases: TGTGCCAGCAGCCATCGAGGGGGGCACCAAGAGACCCAGTACTTC. This codes for CASSHRGGHQETQYF.